A single sample gave rise to the 22 T cell receptor beta chains below, sequenced in a study of cytomegalovirus exposure and HLA in healthy donors. PCR primers comprised 60 Vbeta and 13 Jbeta primers. Method: immunoSEQ multiplex PCR; TCRdb's copy keeps in-frame clones and lacks some. The table has roughly 250,000 clones, almost 85% seen once. Input material: PBMCs. These receptors were obtained from a woman between 40 and 55 years old in good health and CMV-seropositive.

The CDR3 DNA follows: TGTGCCAGCACCCTAGGACCGACAGGAAGCAATCAGCCCCAGCATTTT. Translated, it gives CASTLGPTGSNQPQHF. V gene TRBV7-9 combines with J gene TRBJ1-5; weak D call: TRBD1 (6 bases). The germline CDR1 and CDR2 sequences are SEHNR and FQNEAQ (reference sequence). The CDR3 is made up of 16 amino acids. Trimming took off 7 bases at V and 1 base at J, with 17 bases between the two ends.

This rearrangement joins TRBV6-1 to TRBJ2-7, with 12 nucleotides matching TRBD2. CDR3 length equals 17 residues. V shed 4 bases, J shed 1 base, and the junction held 8 bases outside the gene matches. The germline gives CDR1 MNHNS, CDR2 SASEGT. The CDR3 region has the DNA TGTGCCAGCAGTGCAAATCCCGGGACTAGCGGGTCCTACGAGCAGTACTTC. Its translation is CASSANPGTSGSYEQYF.

J is TRBJ2-7 and V is TRBV15; 9 bases line up with TRBD1. The V gene's germline CDR1 is LNHNV and CDR2 YYDKDF (reference sequence). The ends lost 1 base at V and 5 bases at J; junction bases unmatched: 3. CDR3 size: 14 residues. CDR3 residues: CATSRGGQGHEQYF. CDR3 nucleotides: TGTGCCACCAGCAGAGGAGGACAGGGGCACGAGCAGTACTTC.

The CDR3 reads CAWSVQSGSYQETQYF. The CDR3 coding sequence is TGTGCCTGGAGTGTACAAAGCGGGAGTTACCAAGAGACCCAGTACTTC. V gene TRBV30 combines with J gene TRBJ2-5; 8 positions match TRBD2. In germline, CDR1 is GTSNPN, CDR2 SVGIG (reference sequence). V was clipped by 0 bases and J by 0 bases; unmatched bases: 6. The CDR3 spans 16 residues.

This rearrangement joins TRBV7-8 to TRBJ2-7, with D unresolved. V was cut by 0 bases and J by 0 bases, with 12 bases left in between. The CDR3 has 16 amino acids. Germline loops: CDR1 SGHVS, CDR2 FQNEAQ. The DNA of the CDR3 is TGTGCCAGCAGCTTAGCGGTTGCGGCCTACTCCTACGAGCAGTACTTC. Translating it yields CASSLAVAAYSYEQYF.

This chain uses TRBV6-1 with TRBJ2-1; 7 nucleotides line up with TRBD2. The ends lost 8 bases at V and 5 bases at J; junction bases unmatched: 12. Germline lookup yields CDR1 MNHNS and CDR2 SASEGT. The CDR3 totals 15 residues. The CDR3 bases are TGTGCCAGCGGTGCCGGGACTACGACGAACAATGAGCAGTTCTTC. Amino acid sequence: CASGAGTTTNNEQFF.

The chain uses TRBV19 and TRBJ1-6; the D gene is possibly TRBD1 (6 bases). Germline CDR1 and CDR2: LNHDA and SQIVND (reference sequence). V lost 5 bases and J lost 7, with 15 bases in between. The CDR3 has 15 residues. CDR3 nucleotide sequence: TGTGCCAGTAGTCGTCAGGGGTGGGAGAATTCACCCCTCCACTTT. It translates to CASSRQGWENSPLHF.

This sequence joins TRBV27 and TRBJ1-1; the D gene is possibly TRBD1 (5 bases). This CDR3 has 14 amino acids. CDR1 is MNHEY, CDR2 SMNVEV, per germline (reference sequence). V shed 6 bases and J shed 1 base, with 12 bases lying between them. CDR3 nucleotide sequence: TGTGCCAGCAGCCTCGGGGGAAGGAACACTGAAGCTTTCTTT. Residues: CASSLGGRNTEAFF.

The chain carries TRBV11-2 and TRBJ2-2; D is ambiguous. V was cut by 5 bases and J by 0 bases, with 16 bases left in between. CDR1 and CDR2 (germline): SGHAT, FQNNGV. This CDR3 is 17 amino acids long. CDR3 residues: CASSPPTLRSNTGELFF. Here the CDR3 DNA reads TGTGCCAGCAGCCCCCCGACACTGAGATCGAACACCGGGGAGCTGTTTTTT.

The V and J genes are TRBV9 and TRBJ2-1, with 13 bases lining up with TRBD2. The germline CDR1 and CDR2 sequences are SGDLS and YYNGEE. The J segment lost 10 bases and the V segment lost 4 bases, leaving 2 bases of the junction unmatched. This CDR3 is built from 13 residues. The CDR3 DNA reads as TGTGCCAGCAGCTTGGGACTAGCGGGAGAGCAGTTCTTC. Amino acids: CASSLGLAGEQFF.

The gene calls are TRBV4-2 and TRBJ2-7; TRBD2 might be the D (6 bases). V lost 1 base and J lost 3, with 10 bases in between. Germline CDR1 LGHNA, CDR2 YNFKEQ. CDR3 length equals 14 residues. This CDR3 is CASSQGGTHYEQYF. The CDR3 bases are TGTGCCAGCAGCCAAGGCGGGACGCACTACGAGCAGTACTTC.

This chain connects TRBV7-2 to TRBJ2-7; 7 bases match TRBD2. Per germline, CDR1 SGHTA and CDR2 FQGNSA. This CDR3 is 15 amino acids long. J gave up 0 bases and V 8 bases, and 10 bases lay outside the gene matches. CDR3: CASGIGRAASYEQYF. CDR3 nucleotide sequence: TGTGCCAGCGGGATAGGGAGGGCCGCCTCCTACGAGCAGTACTTC.

This chain joins TRBV7-2 and TRBJ1-1; 8 bases are a match to TRBD1. V lost 2 bases to trimming and J lost 1 base; unmatched junction nucleotides: 6. Germline CDR1 is SGHTA and CDR2 is FQGNSA. The CDR3 has 16 residues. CDR3 in amino acids: CASSLLTGARNTEAFF. The DNA for the CDR3 is TGTGCCAGCAGCTTACTGACAGGGGCGAGGAACACTGAAGCTTTCTTT.

The genes are TRBV15 and TRBJ2-3; 8 bases map to TRBD1. Trimming cost V 0 bases and J 1 base; bases outside gene matches: 3. This CDR3 spans 16 amino acids. The germline V gene has CDR1 LNHNV and CDR2 YYDKDF (reference sequence). For the CDR3, the DNA is TGTGCCACCAGCAGAGAAAAGGGACAGGGCACAGATACGCAGTATTTT. Amino acids: CATSREKGQGTDTQYF. Based on the CDR3 plus reference TRBV15 and TRBJ2-3, the full variable domain is DAMVIQNPRYQVTQFGKPVTLSCSQTLNHNVMYWYQQKSSQAPKLLFHYYDKDFNNEADTPDNFQSRRPNTSFCFLDIRSPGLGDTAMYLCATSREKGQGTDTQYFGPGTRLTVL.

The gene calls are TRBV18 and TRBJ2-7, with 7 nucleotides matching TRBD2. J gave up 2 bases and V 0 bases, and 4 bases lay outside the gene matches. This CDR3 contains 15 residues. Germline CDR1 is KGHSH and CDR2 is LQKENI. The chain's CDR3 is CASSPPSSGAYEQYF. The CDR3 nucleotides are TGTGCCAGCTCACCACCGTCTAGCGGAGCCTACGAGCAGTACTTC.

This chain uses TRBV29-1 with TRBJ2-2, with D unresolved. CDR1 is SQVTM and CDR2 is ANQGSEA in the germline V gene. This CDR3 region has 13 residues. V lost 4 bases, J lost 0 bases, and 6 bases lay in between. CDR3 in DNA: TGCAGCGTTGGATCGGCGAACACCGGGGAGCTGTTTTTT. Translating gives CSVGSANTGELFF.

V is TRBV4-1 and J is TRBJ1-2; D is ambiguous. With 0 bases removed from V and 4 bases from J, the gap between germline ends came to 6 bases. The germline gives CDR1 MGHRA, CDR2 YSYEKL. The CDR3 is 13 amino acids. CDR3 in DNA: TGCGCCAGCAGCCAAGAGGCCTCCTATGGCTACACCTTC. Protein: CASSQEASYGYTF.

This clone is a singleton in its sample. The genes are TRBV27 and TRBJ2-3; 7 positions match TRBD2. Germline-derived CDR1 and CDR2 are MNHEY and SMNVEV (reference sequence). The CDR3 is 17 amino acids. Trimming at V came to 2 bases and at J to 4 bases, leaving 12 bases not matched to a gene. The CDR3 region is CASSLPSTSVQPDTQYF. DNA for the CDR3: TGTGCCAGCAGTTTACCCTCCACTAGCGTTCAGCCAGATACGCAGTATTTT.

This chain joins TRBV6-5 and TRBJ2-3; TRBD2 matches at 8 bases. The CDR3 runs 14 residues. Losses at the gene ends were 6 bases for V and 5 bases for J; bases not matched to a gene: 7. Germline assignment: CDR1 MNHEY and CDR2 SVGAGI. In nucleotides, the CDR3 is TGTGCCAGCAGGGGAAGCGGGAGAGGAGATACGCAGTATTTT. Translation: CASRGSGRGDTQYF.

With regard to this clone: Other DNA sequences within the sample encode an identical CDR3. This chain joins TRBV14 and TRBJ2-7; TRBD2 aligns across 13 bases. The CDR3 loop spans 17 amino acids. The V segment lost 1 base and the J segment 1 base; nucleotides outside the gene matches: 4. Germline loops: CDR1 SGHDN, CDR2 FVKESK. CDR3 region: CASSQVRGLAGSYEQYF. In DNA form, the CDR3 reads TGTGCCAGCAGCCAAGTTAGGGGACTAGCGGGATCCTACGAGCAGTACTTC.

J is TRBJ2-1 and V is TRBV7-2, with D tentatively TRBD2 (7 bases). Trimming stripped 0 bases from V and 7 bases from J, with 13 bases between. Germline CDR1 and CDR2: SGHTA and FQGNSA. The CDR3 sequence is 15 residues long. The CDR3 region has the DNA TGTGCCAGCAGCTTAGCCTGGGGAGGGGGTAATGAGCAGTTCTTC. It encodes CASSLAWGGGNEQFF.

The rearrangement joins TRBV6-5 to TRBJ2-5; 8 bases align to TRBD2. TRBJ2-7 explains the end of the DNA better; the J call may be wrong. The germline V gene encodes CDR1 MNHEY and CDR2 SVGAGI. This CDR3 is 14 amino acids long. The CDR3 nucleotides are TGTGCCAGCAGAAGCACTAGCGGCTCCTACGAGCAGTACTTC. Its translation is CASRSTSGSYEQYF.